The clone carrying this TCR beta chain has just one count. The antigen remains unidentified. This entry is derived from a study of T cell responses to AZD1222 COVID-19 vaccine. Study as a whole: Researchers grouped second doses given at about 4 or about 12 weeks into one pool.

Regarding the study as a whole: Of the AZD1222 recipients, only 5 to 7 were seropositive at baseline. Close to half of all spike-specific TCRs reportedly target regions of the variants that are unmutated. Samples come after the peak T cell response, not at day 14.

Assay used: immunoSEQ multiplex PCR; TCRdb lists only in-frame clones, some missing. In the table there are some 120,000 clones, 90% to 95% of which are singletons. The CDR3 extends over 14 amino acids. CDR1 SNHLY and CDR2 FYNNEI come from the germline V gene. V shed 4 bases, J shed 2 bases, and the junction held 2 bases outside the gene matches. This sequence was found in an adult in good health. The starting material was peripheral blood, obtained on day 0 of AZD1222 vaccination. V usage is TRBV2 and J usage is TRBJ1-5; 7 nucleotides match TRBD1. The CDR3 nucleotides are TGTGCCAGCAGTGCTACAGGGGGCAATCAGCCCCAGCATTTT. As protein: CASSATGGNQPQHF.